The clone carrying this T cell receptor (beta chain) was observed once. The sample is drawn from a study of T cell responses to AZD1222 COVID-19 vaccine. Study information: Second-dose groups at about 4 or about 12 weeks were pooled.

V shed 0 bases and J shed 0 bases, with 17 bases lying between them. Germline CDR1 is GTSNPN and CDR2 is SVGIG (reference sequence). CDR3 length: 17 amino acids. The repertoire was sequenced with immunoSEQ multiplex PCR; TCRdb's copy has only in-frame clones and lacks some. The sample gives 120,000 to 150,000 clones, around 90% of which show up once; about 5.5% is in the top ten. Sequencing was performed on peripheral blood, taken on day 0 of AZD1222 vaccination. The chain is built from TRBV30 and TRBJ1-1; perhaps TRBD1 as D (6 bases). The receptor was isolated from an adult in good health. In DNA, the CDR3 is TGTGCCTGGAGTGTAGGGGGATCCCTCCCTTTGAACACTGAAGCTTTCTTT. Its protein is CAWSVGGSLPLNTEAFF.